This entry concerns a single T cell receptor (beta chain). Germline assignment: CDR1 MRHNA and CDR2 SNTAGT. CDR3 length equals 14 residues. V dropped 3 bases and J dropped 1; count of bases not matched to a gene: 2. This specimen belongs to a study of blood T cell repertoires in COVID-19. Study details: The study drew acute and convalescent COVID-19 samples from the United States, Italy and Spain. The cDNA or gDNA used as material had been derived from T cells, B-cell-depleted T cells, or PBMCs.

In the original workflow: Amplifying reference gene primers gave estimates of nucleated cell counts. Sequencing was performed with immunoSEQ multiplex PCR; in TCRdb, only in-frame clones are kept and a portion is missing. For V, J and clone size, that table is used; D and trimming come from the DNA. The profile shows 130,000 or so clones, approximately 81% of them singletons. This receptor was obtained from a woman aged 60-75 years with active or convalescent COVID-19. Sequences were obtained from peripheral blood. This chain connects TRBV6-4 to TRBJ2-5; 7 bases are a match to TRBD1. Here the CDR3 DNA reads TGTGCCAGCAGTGAGACAGGGACCCAAGAGACCCAGTACTTC. Translating gives CASSETGTQETQYF.